The clone carrying this TCR beta chain has just a few counts. Antigen unknown. A second PCR of roughly 7 to 11 cycles used a sample-barcoded 5' primer and a J-beta primer mix. Using its own MiXCR run on the 5' RACE reads, TCRdb lists one record per CDR3 protein. The sample carries 2 million or so distinct CDR3 sequences, roughly 52% recorded once. This sample is drawn from a study of blood T cells in healthy people across ages. Study-wide findings and caveats: The unsorted PBMCs prevented any conclusive comparison of naive versus antigen-experienced cells.

The germline gives CDR1 SQVTM, CDR2 ANQGSEA. This CDR3 comprises 13 residues. The V and J ends lost 6 bases and 2 bases respectively, with 12 bases between them. The clonotype was recovered from a woman aged 40 to 49 in good health. V is TRBV29-1 and J is TRBJ2-3; tentative D call: TRBD1 (6 bases). Sequencing was carried out using blood. The CDR3 bases are TGCAGCGTGCCCCCAGGGGCCACAGATACGCAGTATTTT. This gives the protein CSVPPGATDTQYF.